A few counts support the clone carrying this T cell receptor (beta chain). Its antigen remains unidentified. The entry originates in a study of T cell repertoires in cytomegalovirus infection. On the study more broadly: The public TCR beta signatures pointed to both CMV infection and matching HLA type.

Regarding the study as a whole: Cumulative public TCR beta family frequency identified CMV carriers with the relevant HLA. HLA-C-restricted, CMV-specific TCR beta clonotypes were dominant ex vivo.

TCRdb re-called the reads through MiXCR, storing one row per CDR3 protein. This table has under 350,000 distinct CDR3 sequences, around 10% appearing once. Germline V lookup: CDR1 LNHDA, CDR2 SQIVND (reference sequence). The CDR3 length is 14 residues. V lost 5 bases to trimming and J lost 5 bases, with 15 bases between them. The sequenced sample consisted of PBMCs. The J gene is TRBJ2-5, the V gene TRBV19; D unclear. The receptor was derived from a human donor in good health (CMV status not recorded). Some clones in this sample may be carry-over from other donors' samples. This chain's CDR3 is CASSAQARKETQYF. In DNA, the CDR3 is TGTGCCAGTAGTGCCCAAGCCCGCAAGGAGACCCAGTACTTC.